Presented here are 4 T cell receptor beta chains from one specimen sequenced in a study of identical twins. TCRdb analysed the 5' RACE reads with MiXCR anew, one entry per CDR3 protein. The table records under 900,000 distinct CDR3 sequences, roughly 12% of them present only once. This sample also belongs to another study, concerning yellow fever vaccine responses in identical twins.

The sequenced sample was PBMCs. The receptors come from a woman younger than 35 in good health.

The chain employs TRBV5-1 and TRBJ2-6; a possible D gene is TRBD1 (6 bases). CDR3 length: 19 residues. V was shortened by 0 bases and J by 0 bases, with 16 bases between the two germline ends. Germline CDR1 is SGHRS and CDR2 is YFSETQ. The chain's CDR3 is CASSLDPRPTGSGANVLTF. The CDR3 DNA reads TGCGCCAGCAGCTTGGACCCACGACCGACAGGCTCTGGGGCCAACGTCCTGACTTTC.

This clonotype has just a few counts. The V and J genes are TRBV7-9 and TRBJ2-1; no definite D call. This CDR3 contains 13 residues. V was trimmed by 4 bases and J by 7 bases, leaving 11 bases between them. CDR1 and CDR2 (germline): SEHNR, FQNEAQ (reference sequence). The CDR3 coding sequence is TGTGCCAGCAGCTACCCCCCGGAAAATGAGCAGTTCTTC. Amino acid sequence: CASSYPPENEQFF. The full variable domain, rest sourced from reference TRBV7-9 and TRBJ2-1, is DTGVSQNPRHKITKRGQNVTFRCDPISEHNRLYWYRQTLGQGPEFLTYFQNEAQLEKSRLLSDRFSAERPKGSFSTLEIQRTEQGDSAMYLCASSYPPENEQFFGPGTRLTVL.

Concerning this clonotype: A much larger clone sits a single nucleotide away, making a read error possible. This sequence joins TRBV5-1 and TRBJ2-1; 9 positions match TRBD2. The CDR3 loop spans 15 amino acids. Losses at the gene ends were 0 bases for V and 7 bases for J; bases not matched to a gene: 5. Germline V gene sequence: CDR1 SGHRS, CDR2 YFSETQ. The DNA for the CDR3 is TGCGCCAGCAGCTTGGGACTAGCGGTGCTTAATGAGCAGTTCTTC. Translated, it gives CASSLGLAVLNEQFF. Complete variable domain (other parts from reference TRBV5-1 and TRBJ2-1): KAGVTQTPRYLIKTRGQQVTLSCSPISGHRSVSWYQQTPGQGLQFLFEYFSETQRNKGNFPGRFSGRQFSNSRSEMNVSTLELGDSALYLCASSLGLAVLNEQFFGPGTRLTVL.

This clonotype has a handful of counts. The chain is built from TRBV5-1 and TRBJ2-2; no firm D call. Germline V lookup: CDR1 SGHRS, CDR2 YFSETQ. CDR3 length equals 17 residues. The ends were cut back, 0 bases at V and 6 bases at J, with 18 bases in the middle. CDR3 loop: CASSLVQPVGLSGELFF. In nucleotides, the CDR3 is TGCGCCAGCAGCTTGGTCCAACCAGTAGGGTTGTCCGGGGAGCTGTTTTTT.